This TCR beta chain comes out of a study of T cells in Graves' hyperthyroidism and ophthalmopathy. TCR beta CDR3 region amplification was performed from RNA transcripts. In the first-round RT-PCR of the TCR CDR3, the HTBI primer set was used. From the multiplex PCR reads, TCRdb called clonotypes with MiXCR, one entry per CDR3 protein. Of a few hundred thousand distinct CDR3 sequences in the sample, approximately 14% are singletons; the top ten hold over 12%. This clonotype was counted between two and nine times. V was cut by 5 bases and J by 5 bases, with 19 bases left in between. The CDR3 spans 15 residues. CDR1 is SGHRS and CDR2 is YFSETQ in the germline V gene.

The specimen sequenced was blood. The chain has TRBV5-1 and TRBJ2-5; D is perhaps TRBD1 or TRBD2 (7 bases each). This TCR was sampled from a woman between 18 and 30 years old with Graves' hyperthyroidism. The CDR3 coding sequence is TGCGCCAGCAGAAAATCGACAGGGCGGGAGGAGACCCAGTACTTC. Protein: CASRKSTGREETQYF.